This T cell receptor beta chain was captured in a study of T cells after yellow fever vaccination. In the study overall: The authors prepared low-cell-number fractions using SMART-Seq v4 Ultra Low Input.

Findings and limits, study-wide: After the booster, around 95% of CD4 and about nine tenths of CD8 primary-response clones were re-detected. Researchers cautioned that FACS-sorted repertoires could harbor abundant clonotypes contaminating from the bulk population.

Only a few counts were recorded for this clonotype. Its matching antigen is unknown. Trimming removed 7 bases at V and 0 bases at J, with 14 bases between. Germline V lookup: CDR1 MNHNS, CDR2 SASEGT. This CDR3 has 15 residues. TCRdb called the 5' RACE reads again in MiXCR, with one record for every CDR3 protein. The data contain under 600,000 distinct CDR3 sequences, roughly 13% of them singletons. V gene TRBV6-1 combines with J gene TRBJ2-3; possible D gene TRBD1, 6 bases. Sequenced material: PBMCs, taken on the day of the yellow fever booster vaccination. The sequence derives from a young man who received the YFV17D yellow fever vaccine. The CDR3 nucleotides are TGTGCCAGCATTGGACAGAGCTCTAGCACAGATACGCAGTATTTT. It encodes CASIGQSSSTDTQYF.